The rows below give T cell receptor beta chains drawn from one sample of a study of blood T cells in healthy people across ages. TCRdb reprocessed the 5' RACE reads with MiXCR, giving one entry per CDR3 protein. The sample has 850,000 or so distinct CDR3 sequences, more than 25% seen once; the top ten hold roughly 17%. The sample consisted of blood. The receptors come from a woman at least 80 years old in good health. The CDR3 runs from the conserved cysteine through the conserved F or W. A D gene is named only where the DNA matches it firmly. Clone sizes are given selectively: once, few, many, or a class where the clone is expanded.

d_call	v_call	j_call	clone_size	cdr3_nt	cdr3_aa
TRBD1	TRBV9	TRBJ2-5	many	TGTGCCAGCAGCGTACAGGGGGTCGATGAGACCCAGTACTTC	CASSVQGVDETQYF
TRBD2	TRBV25-1	TRBJ2-1	.	TGTGCCAGCAGTGATTCGGGACTAGCGGTTTACAATGAGCAGTTCTTC	CASSDSGLAVYNEQFF
TRBD1	TRBV9	TRBJ2-1	many	TGTGCCAGCACATGGGGGACAGGGACGAGTGAGCAGTTCTTC	CASTWGTGTSEQFF
TRBD2	TRBV12-3/TRBV12-4	TRBJ2-1	many	TGTGCCAGCAGTTTAGCGTCCAAACTAGCGGGGGGGCCCTACAATGAGCAGTTCTTC	CASSLASKLAGGPYNEQFF
TRBD2	TRBV4-3	TRBJ2-5	few	TGCGCCAGCAGCCAAGTTTCCGGGAGGGGTGAGACCCAGTACTTC	CASSQVSGRGETQYF
.	TRBV2	TRBJ2-1	many	TGTGCCAGCAGTGTCTTCGGGGGCGCGTACAATGAGCAGTTCTTC	CASSVFGGAYNEQFF
TRBD1	TRBV6-5	TRBJ1-1	.	TGTGCCAGCAGTCGTACAGGGGTTACCACTGAAGCTTTCTTT	CASSRTGVTTEAFF
.	TRBV27	TRBJ2-3	.	TGTGCCAGCAGGTTGGCGTTCGGCACAGATACGCAGTATTTT	CASRLAFGTDTQYF
.	TRBV12-3/TRBV12-4	TRBJ2-5	many	TGTGCCAGCAGTCTACTGATCGATCCCGGGTACTTC	CASSLLIDPGYF
.	TRBV7-6	TRBJ1-2	few	TGTGCCAGCAAGGATCACCCCCCGGGAAACTATGGCTACACCTTC	CASKDHPPGNYGYTF
TRBD2	TRBV20-1	TRBJ2-3	many	TGCAGTGCTATAGCGGGGGTTGGCACAGATACGCAGTATTTT	CSAIAGVGTDTQYF
TRBD2	TRBV6-2/TRBV6-3	TRBJ2-2	.	TGTGCCGCCAGACTAGCGGGGATCACCGGGGAGCTGTTTTTT	CAARLAGITGELFF
.	TRBV5-5	TRBJ1-1	.	TGTGCCAGCAGCTCCCTTAGGACCCTTAACACTGAAGCTTTCTTT	CASSSLRTLNTEAFF
.	TRBV28	TRBJ2-1	.	TGCGCCAGTTCAAACGTCATTAAGCAGTTCTTC	CASSNVIKQFF
.	TRBV28	TRBJ1-5	few	TGTGCCAGCAGTTTGAGTCATGATCGGCCCCAGCATTTT	CASSLSHDRPQHF
TRBD1	TRBV5-6	TRBJ2-1	many	TGTGCCAGCAGCCCACAGGGGGCAATCTACAATGAGCAGTTCTTC	CASSPQGAIYNEQFF
.	TRBV7-2	TRBJ2-5	.	TGTGCCAGCAGCTTTCAGGGGGGGGGAGAGACCCAGTACTTC	CASSFQGGGETQYF
.	TRBV6-2/TRBV6-3	TRBJ1-1	.	TGTGCCAGCAGTTACCCAGGGGCGCAGGTTTGGACTGAAGCTTTCTTT	CASSYPGAQVWTEAFF
.	TRBV29-1	TRBJ2-5	.	TGCAGCACTGGAGCGCAAGAGACCCAGTACTTC	CSTGAQETQYF
.	TRBV19	TRBJ2-3	few	TGTGCCAGTAGTATGCGGGCAGATACGCAGTATTTT	CASSMRADTQYF
.	TRBV20-1	TRBJ1-6	.	TGCAGTGCTAGGTCCGGGACGAAGGATTCACCCCTCCACTTT	CSARSGTKDSPLHF
.	TRBV7-2	TRBJ1-2	few	TGTGCCAGCAGCTCGGGACACCGCTATGGCTACACCTTC	CASSSGHRYGYTF
.	TRBV7-9	TRBJ2-7	many	TGTGCCAGCAGCCGGGGCCAGGATCTTAACTCCTACGAGCAGTACTTC	CASSRGQDLNSYEQYF
TRBD1	TRBV6-5	TRBJ1-1	many	TGTGCCAGCAGTACCGGGACAGGGGTGGACGCTGAAGCTTTCTTT	CASSTGTGVDAEAFF
.	TRBV12-3/TRBV12-4	TRBJ2-1	many	TGTGCCAGCAGTTACTCGGGGAATGAGCAGTTCTTC	CASSYSGNEQFF
.	TRBV7-9	TRBJ2-7	many	TGTGCCAGCAGCGAAGCCTTCTACGAGCAGTACTTC	CASSEAFYEQYF
.	TRBV20-1	TRBJ2-1	.	TGCAGTGCTAGCTCCCGCGGTTACAATGAGCAGTTCTTC	CSASSRGYNEQFF
.	TRBV7-9	TRBJ1-1	many	TGTGCCAGCAGCCCAAACGCGCGGTGGTTGGACACTGAAGCTTTCTTT	CASSPNARWLDTEAFF
.	TRBV5-1	TRBJ2-2	.	TGCGCCAGCAGCTTGGCGGGGTCGGCCGGGGAGCTGTTTTTT	CASSLAGSAGELFF
.	TRBV27	TRBJ1-1	many	TGTGCCAGCACGCAGAGTAGGTTGAACACTGAAGCTTTCTTT	CASTQSRLNTEAFF
TRBD2	TRBV7-2	TRBJ2-3	.	TGTGCCAGCAGCTTAGCGGGGACTAGCGGGGGCACAGATACGCAGTATTTT	CASSLAGTSGGTDTQYF
.	TRBV14	TRBJ1-2	.	TGTGCCAGCAGCCAAGCACACCCCTATGGCTACACCTTC	CASSQAHPYGYTF
TRBD1	TRBV3-1	TRBJ1-1	few	TGTGCCAGCAGCCAAGAACTGGGGACAGCCCCTAGGACTTTCTTT	CASSQELGTAPRTFF
TRBD1	TRBV7-8	TRBJ2-3	many	TGTGCCAGCAGCCGGACAGGGGAAGATACGCAGTATTTT	CASSRTGEDTQYF
.	TRBV7-2	TRBJ2-2	few	TGTGCCAGCAGCTCTTGGGGGACGGTGAACACCGGGGAGCTGTTTTTT	CASSSWGTVNTGELFF
.	TRBV6-6	TRBJ2-3	.	TGTGCCTGTCGGGGGAGCACAGATACGCAGTATTTT	CACRGSTDTQYF
.	TRBV6-2/TRBV6-3	TRBJ2-7	many	TGTGCCAGCAGTCCCCCGGGGGTATACGAGCAGTACTTC	CASSPPGVYEQYF
TRBD2	TRBV5-6	TRBJ2-5	many	TGTGCCAGCACCTCCCCGGGGGGGATCCAAGAGACCCAGTACTTC	CASTSPGGIQETQYF
.	TRBV5-1	TRBJ1-4	.	TGCGCCAGCAGCTTTTCAGGGGATCGGATTGAAAAACTGTTTTTT	CASSFSGDRIEKLFF
.	TRBV3-1	TRBJ2-3	many	TGTGCCAGCAGCCAACCCCAGGGTACTACAGATACGCAGTATTTT	CASSQPQGTTDTQYF
TRBD1	TRBV18	TRBJ2-3	many	TGTGCCAGCTCAACCACAGGGGGCACAGATACGCAGTATTTT	CASSTTGGTDTQYF
.	TRBV20-1	TRBJ2-3	many	TGCAGTGCTAAAGGGGCTCCCGGGGATACGCAGTATTTT	CSAKGAPGDTQYF
.	TRBV20-1	TRBJ1-5	.	TGCAGTGCTGGAGATCAGGCGAATCAGCCCCAGCATTTT	CSAGDQANQPQHF
.	TRBV20-1	TRBJ1-2	few	TGCAGTGCTCTTCCGCGGGGGTGGGGCTATGGCTACACCTTC	CSALPRGWGYGYTF
TRBD2	TRBV20-1	TRBJ2-1	.	TGCAGTGCCCTAAACTGGCTAGCGGGAGTGTCCTACAATGAGCAGTTCTTC	CSALNWLAGVSYNEQFF
.	TRBV3-1	TRBJ1-6	.	TGTGCCAGCAGCCAAGTAAACAGGGATAATTCACCCCTCCACTTT	CASSQVNRDNSPLHF
TRBD1	TRBV20-1	TRBJ1-2	.	TGCAGTGCTATAAGACAGGGGGCTGGTGGCTACACCTTC	CSAIRQGAGGYTF
.	TRBV5-1	TRBJ1-2	many	TGCGCCAGCAGCTTGGATGGGATTAACTATGGCTACACCTTC	CASSLDGINYGYTF